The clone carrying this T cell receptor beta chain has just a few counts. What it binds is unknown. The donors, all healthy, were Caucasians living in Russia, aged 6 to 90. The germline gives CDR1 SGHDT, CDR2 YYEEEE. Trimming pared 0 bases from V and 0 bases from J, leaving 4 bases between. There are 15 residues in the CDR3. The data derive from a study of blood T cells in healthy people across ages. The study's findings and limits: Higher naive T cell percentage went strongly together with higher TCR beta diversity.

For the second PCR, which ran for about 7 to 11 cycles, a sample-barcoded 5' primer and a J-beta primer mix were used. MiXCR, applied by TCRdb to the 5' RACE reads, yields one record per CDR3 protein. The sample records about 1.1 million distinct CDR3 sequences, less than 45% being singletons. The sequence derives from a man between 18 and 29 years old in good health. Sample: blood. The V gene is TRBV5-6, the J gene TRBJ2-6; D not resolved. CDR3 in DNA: TGTGCCAGCAGCTTGGACCACTCTGGGGCCAACGTCCTGACTTTC. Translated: CASSLDHSGANVLTF.